The 14 T cell receptor beta chains below all came from one sample that was sequenced in a study of blood T cell repertoires in COVID-19. The repertoire was sequenced with immunoSEQ multiplex PCR; TCRdb's copy has only in-frame clones and lacks some. This table holds some 330,000 clones, approximately 89% found once. The sample taken for sequencing was PBMCs or T cells enriched from blood (not recorded which). These receptor sequences come from a man aged 25 to 40 who had recovered from COVID-19.

The V gene is TRBV19, the J gene TRBJ2-1; the D gene is possibly TRBD1 (5 bases). V lost 3 bases, J lost 4 bases, and 10 bases lay in between. Germline CDR1 LNHDA, CDR2 SQIVND (reference sequence). The CDR3 has 14 residues. CDR3 in DNA: TGTGCCAGTAGTATCGGAGACAGATACAATGAGCAGTTCTTC. It encodes CASSIGDRYNEQFF. Drawing the rest from reference TRBV19 and TRBJ2-1, the complete variable domain is DGGITQSPKYLFRKEGQNVTLSCEQNLNHDAMYWYRQDPGQGLRLIYYSQIVNDFQKGDIAEGYSVSREKKESFPLTVTSAQKNPTAFYLCASSIGDRYNEQFFGPGTRLTVL.

V and J are TRBV15 and TRBJ1-3; 10 bases are a match to TRBD1. This CDR3 is 17 amino acids long. Unmatched junction bases numbered 4, after V lost 0 bases and J lost 2 bases. CDR1 LNHNV and CDR2 YYDKDF come from the germline V gene (reference sequence). As DNA, the CDR3 is TGTGCCACCAGCAGAGATTTAGGGACAGGGGCTGGAAACACCATATATTTT. Protein product: CATSRDLGTGAGNTIYF.

The chain recombines TRBV2 with TRBJ2-7; perhaps TRBD2 as D (6 bases). Germline CDR1 is SNHLY and CDR2 is FYNNEI. CDR3 length: 13 residues. With 6 bases removed from V and 2 bases from J, the gap between germline ends came to 11 bases. The CDR3 loop is CASRGTDPYEQYF. The CDR3 bases are TGTGCCAGCAGGGGGACTGATCCCTACGAGCAGTACTTC.

The rearrangement uses TRBV2 and TRBJ2-5; 11 nucleotides align to TRBD2. Germline CDR1 and CDR2: SNHLY and FYNNEI. V gave up 4 bases and J gave up 5 bases; unmatched junction bases: 6. This CDR3 is built from 15 residues. CDR3 loop: CASSVEASGGETQYF. DNA for the CDR3: TGTGCCAGCAGTGTCGAGGCTAGCGGGGGGGAGACCCAGTACTTC.

This clone was detected only a few times. The chain combines TRBV18 with TRBJ1-2; D gene ambiguous. Between the trimmed V and J ends, which lost 5 bases and 4 bases, there was a span of 11 bases. Germline loops: CDR1 KGHSH, CDR2 LQKENI. This CDR3 region has 13 residues. The CDR3 loop is CASSSDMSYGYTF. The CDR3 nucleotides are TGTGCCAGCTCATCAGACATGAGCTATGGCTACACCTTC.

CDR3: CASSFVGATGELFF. CDR3 coding DNA: TGTGCCAGCAGTTTCGTGGGGGCTACCGGGGAGCTGTTTTTT. The J gene is TRBJ2-2, the V gene TRBV27; the D gene is possibly TRBD1 (6 bases). V was trimmed by 3 bases and J by 5 bases, leaving 10 bases between them. This CDR3 comprises 14 residues. Germline V gene lookup returns CDR1 MNHEY and CDR2 SMNVEV (reference sequence).

The chain combines TRBV5-1 with TRBJ1-4, with a weak D call TRBD1 (5 bases). V was clipped by 1 base and J by 5 bases, with 6 bases between them. The CDR3 consists of 13 residues. CDR1 and CDR2 (germline): SGHRS, YFSETQ. The DNA of the CDR3 is TGCGCCAGCAGCTTGAGGGGCAATGAAAAACTGTTTTTT. As protein: CASSLRGNEKLFF.

The CDR3 loop reads CASSLDPSSGENTGELFF. The CDR3 DNA reads TGTGCCAGCAGCTTAGATCCATCGTCGGGTGAGAACACCGGGGAGCTGTTTTTT. J is TRBJ2-2 and V is TRBV7-6; D is unclear. Germline V gene sequence: CDR1 SGHVS, CDR2 FNYEAQ. The V end lost 1 base, the J end lost 1 base, and 16 bases lay between the germline ends. This CDR3 has 18 residues.

This chain joins TRBV12-3 or TRBV12-4 and TRBJ2-7; no clear D. The CDR3 covers 13 residues. V was clipped by 1 base and J by 0 bases, with 4 bases between them. The CDR3 DNA reads TGTGCCAGCAGTTTAGGGGCCTCCTACGAGCAGTACTTC. Translating gives CASSLGASYEQYF.

This clone was picked up a small number of times. The chain links TRBV2 to TRBJ1-1, with 7 bases fitting TRBD1. The CDR3 loop spans 18 amino acids. With 6 bases clipped from V and 0 bases from J, the junction kept 16 bases outside the gene matches. Germline V CDR1 and CDR2: SNHLY, FYNNEI. The CDR3 DNA is TGTGCCAGCAGGGACAGGAGAATAATGACGTTGATGAACACTGAAGCTTTCTTT. Protein product: CASRDRRIMTLMNTEAFF.

As to this clone: Other DNA sequences in the same sample also yield this CDR3. This chain's CDR3 is CASSSGGETQYF. CDR3 DNA sequence: TGTGCCAGCAGTTCAGGGGGAGAGACCCAGTACTTC. The chain couples TRBV28 to TRBJ2-5, with TRBD1 matching over 7 bases. The CDR3 spans 12 residues. J gave up 4 bases and V 4 bases, and 0 bases lay outside the gene matches. Germline V lookup: CDR1 MDHEN, CDR2 SYDVKM. Drawing the rest from reference TRBV28 and TRBJ2-5, the complete variable domain is DVKVTQSSRYLVKRTGEKVFLECVQDMDHENMFWYRQDPGLGLRLIYFSYDVKMKEKGDIPEGYSVSREKKERFSLILESASTNQTSMYLCASSSGGETQYFGPGTRLLVL.

V gene TRBV4-1 combines with J gene TRBJ1-5; tentatively, D is TRBD1 (5 bases). V shed 1 base and J shed 1 base, with 17 bases lying between them. Germline loops: CDR1 MGHRA, CDR2 YSYEKL. The CDR3 has 18 residues. The CDR3 bases are TGCGCCAGCAGCCAAGTAGGTCAGGGATGGGGAAGCAATCAGCCCCAGCATTTT. As protein: CASSQVGQGWGSNQPQHF.

On this clone itself: The sample has other DNA sequences that encode this CDR3 too. The gene calls are TRBV6-5 and TRBJ1-2, with a possible D match to TRBD1 (5 bases). CDR1 is MNHEY and CDR2 is SVGAGI in the germline V gene. The CDR3 consists of 12 residues. Trimming removed 5 bases at V and 4 bases at J, with 8 bases between. The CDR3 DNA reads TGTGCCAGCAGTCCGGACACCTATGGCTACACCTTC. Protein: CASSPDTYGYTF.

The chain combines TRBV5-1 with TRBJ1-1, with a weak D call TRBD1 (5 bases). Trimming pared 4 bases from V and 0 bases from J, leaving 7 bases between. In germline, CDR1 is SGHRS, CDR2 YFSETQ. This CDR3 is built from 13 residues. The CDR3 sequence is CASSGAMNTEAFF. CDR3 nucleotides: TGCGCCAGCAGCGGGGCCATGAACACTGAAGCTTTCTTT.